The rows below give T cell receptor beta chains drawn from one sample of a study of cytomegalovirus exposure and HLA in healthy donors. Assay used: immunoSEQ multiplex PCR; TCRdb lists only in-frame clones, some missing. Across 120,000 to 150,000 clones, the top ten clones capture roughly 1.6% of the sample. Sequencing input: PBMCs. These receptors originate from a woman between 45 and 60 years old in good health and CMV-seronegative. Each CDR3 is given with its conserved first and last residue. The D gene is left open where the match is weak.

DNA	CDR3	V	D	J
TGTGCCAGCAGCCCTCCGGCAAGTAGCGGACAAGAGACCCAGTACTTC	CASSPPASSGQETQYF	TRBV9	NA	TRBJ2-5
TGTGCCAGCTCACCCTTGCCGGGGGGCACAGATACGCAGTATTTT	CASSPLPGGTDTQYF	TRBV18	NA	TRBJ2-3
TGCGCCAGCAGCTCGGGAGGGGATGGCTACACCTTC	CASSSGGDGYTF	TRBV5-1	NA	TRBJ1-2
TGTGCCAGCAGTGAACACTGGACAGGAATGACTGAAGCTTTCTTT	CASSEHWTGMTEAFF	TRBV6-1	TRBD1	TRBJ1-1
TGTGCCAGCAGTTACAGTCGGACTAGAAAAGATACGCAGTATTTT	CASSYSRTRKDTQYF	TRBV7-2	TRBD2	TRBJ2-3
TGTGCCAGTAGTATTATGGGAGGGGTCGGAGAGACCCAGTACTTC	CASSIMGGVGETQYF	TRBV19	TRBD2	TRBJ2-5
TGTGCCAGCAGTTACTCGGGGGGTTCGGGAAACACCATATATTTT	CASSYSGGSGNTIYF	TRBV6-5	NA	TRBJ1-3
TGTGCTAGCAGCTCTCCCCTCATGGGGGGGGAGACCCAGTACTTC	CASSSPLMGGETQYF	TRBV7-7	TRBD2	TRBJ2-5
TGCGCCAGCAGCTTGGACTCCGGGGGTCGAGAAGCTTTCTTT	CASSLDSGGREAFF	TRBV5-1	NA	TRBJ1-1
TGTGCCAGCAGCTTTACCGGGACAGGGGCCTCCTACGAGCAGTACTTC	CASSFTGTGASYEQYF	TRBV5-6	TRBD1	TRBJ2-7
TGTGCCATCAGTGGCGGGGGGTATCTCCCCAATGAGCAGTTCTTC	CAISGGGYLPNEQFF	TRBV10-3	TRBD2	TRBJ2-1
TGTGCCAGCAGCTCGACAGGGACGGGTGGCTACACCTTC	CASSSTGTGGYTF	TRBV11-2	TRBD1	TRBJ1-2
TGTGCCAGCAGCTTAGTAGATCAGCCCCAGCATTTT	CASSLVDQPQHF	TRBV7-9	NA	TRBJ1-5
TGTGCCTGGAGTCGACAGAGCTCCTATAATTCACCCCTCCACTTT	CAWSRQSSYNSPLHF	TRBV30	NA	TRBJ1-6